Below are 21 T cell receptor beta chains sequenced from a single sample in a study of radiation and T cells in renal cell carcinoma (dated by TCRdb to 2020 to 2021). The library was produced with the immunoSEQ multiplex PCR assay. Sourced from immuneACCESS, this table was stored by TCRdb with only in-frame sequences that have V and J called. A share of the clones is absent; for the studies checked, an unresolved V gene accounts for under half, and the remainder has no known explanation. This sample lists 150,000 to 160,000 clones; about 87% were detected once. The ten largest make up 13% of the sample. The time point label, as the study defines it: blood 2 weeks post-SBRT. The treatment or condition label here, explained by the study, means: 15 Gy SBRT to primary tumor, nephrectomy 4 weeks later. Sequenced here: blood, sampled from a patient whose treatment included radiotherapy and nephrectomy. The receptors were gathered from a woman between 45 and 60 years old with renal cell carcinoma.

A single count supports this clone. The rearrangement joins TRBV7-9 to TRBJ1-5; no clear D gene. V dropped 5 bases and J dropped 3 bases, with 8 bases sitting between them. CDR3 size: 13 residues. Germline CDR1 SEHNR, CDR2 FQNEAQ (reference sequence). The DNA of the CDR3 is TGTGCCAGCAGCACGGCTCCCAATCAGCCCCAGCATTTT. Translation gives CASSTAPNQPQHF.

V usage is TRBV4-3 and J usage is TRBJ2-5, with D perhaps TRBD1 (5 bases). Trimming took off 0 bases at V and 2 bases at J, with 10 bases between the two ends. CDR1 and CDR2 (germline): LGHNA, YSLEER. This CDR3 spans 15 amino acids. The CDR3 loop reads CASSQDGQKQETQYF. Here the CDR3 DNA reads TGCGCCAGCAGCCAAGACGGACAAAAACAAGAGACCCAGTACTTC.

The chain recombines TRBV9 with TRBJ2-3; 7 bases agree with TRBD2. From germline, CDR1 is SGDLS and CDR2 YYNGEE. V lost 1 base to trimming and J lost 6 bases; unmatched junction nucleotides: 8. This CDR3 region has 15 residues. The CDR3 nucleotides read TGTGCCAGCAGCGTAAGCCGGGGGGTGTCGGATACGCAGTATTTT. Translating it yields CASSVSRGVSDTQYF.

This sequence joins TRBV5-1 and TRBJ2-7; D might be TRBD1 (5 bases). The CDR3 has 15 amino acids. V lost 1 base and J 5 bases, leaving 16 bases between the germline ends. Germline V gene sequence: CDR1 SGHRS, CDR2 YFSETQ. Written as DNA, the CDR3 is TGCGCCAGCAGCTTGAGGCTGGCAGGGAATAACGAGCAGTACTTC. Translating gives CASSLRLAGNNEQYF.

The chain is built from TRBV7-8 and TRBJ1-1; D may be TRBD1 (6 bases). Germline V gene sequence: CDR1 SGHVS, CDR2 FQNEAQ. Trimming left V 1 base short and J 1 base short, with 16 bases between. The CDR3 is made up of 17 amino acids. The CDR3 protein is CASSLGGALTTNTEAFF. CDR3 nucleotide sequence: TGTGCCAGCAGCTTAGGGGGGGCTCTTACCACGAACACTGAAGCTTTCTTT.

In DNA, the CDR3 is TGTGCCAGCAGCCTAGCGGGGGGGATAGATACGCAGTATTTT. It yields the protein CASSLAGGIDTQYF. The chain uses TRBV6-1 and TRBJ2-3, with 12 bases identical to TRBD2. There are 14 residues in the CDR3. Trimming at V came to 6 bases and at J to 5 bases, leaving 3 bases not matched to a gene. Germline V gene lookup returns CDR1 MNHNS and CDR2 SASEGT.

CDR3: CASSYLTTNEKLFF. For the CDR3, the DNA is TGTGCCAGCAGTTATCTTACAACTAATGAAAAACTGTTTTTT. This chain connects TRBV6-5 to TRBJ1-4; D gene ambiguous. Looked up from germline, CDR1 is MNHEY and CDR2 is SVGAGI. The CDR3 loop spans 14 amino acids. The V gene lost 3 bases and the J gene lost 0 bases, with 5 bases spanning the gap.

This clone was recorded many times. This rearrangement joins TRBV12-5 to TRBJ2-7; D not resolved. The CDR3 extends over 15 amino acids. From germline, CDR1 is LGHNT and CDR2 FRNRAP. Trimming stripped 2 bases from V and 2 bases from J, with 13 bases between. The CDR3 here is CASGLTERYPYEQYF. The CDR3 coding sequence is TGTGCTAGTGGTTTGACAGAGCGCTATCCCTACGAGCAGTACTTC.

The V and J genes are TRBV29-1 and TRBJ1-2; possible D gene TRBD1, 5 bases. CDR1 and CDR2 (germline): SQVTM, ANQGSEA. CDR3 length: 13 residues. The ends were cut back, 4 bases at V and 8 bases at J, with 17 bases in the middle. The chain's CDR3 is CSVVRRDLQGYTF. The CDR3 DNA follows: TGCAGCGTTGTTAGGAGGGACTTGCAGGGCTACACCTTC. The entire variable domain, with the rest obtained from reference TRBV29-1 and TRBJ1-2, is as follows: SAVISQKPSRDICQRGTSLTIQCQVDSQVTMMFWYRQQPGQSLTLIATANQGSEATYESGFVIDKFPISRPNLTFSTLTVSNMSPEDSSIYLCSVVRRDLQGYTFGSGTRLTVV.

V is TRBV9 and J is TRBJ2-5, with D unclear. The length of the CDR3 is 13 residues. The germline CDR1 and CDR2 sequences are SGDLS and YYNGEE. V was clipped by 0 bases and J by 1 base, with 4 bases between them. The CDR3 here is CASSVAGQETQYF. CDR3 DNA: TGTGCCAGCAGCGTAGCCGGCCAAGAGACCCAGTACTTC.

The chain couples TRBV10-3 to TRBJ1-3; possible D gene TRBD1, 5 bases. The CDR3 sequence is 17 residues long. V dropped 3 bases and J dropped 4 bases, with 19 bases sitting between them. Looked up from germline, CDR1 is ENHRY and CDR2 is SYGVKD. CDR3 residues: CAISEVGEGQGGNTIYF. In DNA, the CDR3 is TGTGCCATCAGTGAAGTTGGCGAGGGGCAAGGAGGAAACACCATATATTTT.

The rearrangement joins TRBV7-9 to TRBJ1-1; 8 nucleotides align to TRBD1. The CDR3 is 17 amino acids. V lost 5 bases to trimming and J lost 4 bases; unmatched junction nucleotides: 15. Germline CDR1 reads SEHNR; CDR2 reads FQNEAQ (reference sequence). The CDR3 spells CASSPHEDGQGGTEAFF. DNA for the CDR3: TGTGCCAGCAGCCCACATGAGGACGGACAGGGAGGCACTGAAGCTTTCTTT.

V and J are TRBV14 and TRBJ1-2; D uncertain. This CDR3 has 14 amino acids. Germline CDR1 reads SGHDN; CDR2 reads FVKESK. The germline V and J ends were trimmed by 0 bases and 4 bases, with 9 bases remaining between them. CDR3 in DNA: TGTGCCAGCAGCCAAGATTTGGTCGGCTATGGCTACACCTTC. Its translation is CASSQDLVGYGYTF.

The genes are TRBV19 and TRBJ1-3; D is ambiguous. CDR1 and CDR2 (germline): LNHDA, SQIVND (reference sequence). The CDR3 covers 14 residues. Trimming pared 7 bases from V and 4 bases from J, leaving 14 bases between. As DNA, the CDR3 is TGTGCCAGTACCCCTCGGGGTAGGGGAAACACCATATATTTT. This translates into CASTPRGRGNTIYF.

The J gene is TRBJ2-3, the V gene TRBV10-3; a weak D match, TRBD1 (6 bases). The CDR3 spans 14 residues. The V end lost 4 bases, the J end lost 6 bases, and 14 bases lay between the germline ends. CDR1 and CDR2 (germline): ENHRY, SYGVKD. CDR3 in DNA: TGTGCCATCAGTGGCCGGGCCCAGGGGGATACGCAGTATTTT. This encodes CAISGRAQGDTQYF.

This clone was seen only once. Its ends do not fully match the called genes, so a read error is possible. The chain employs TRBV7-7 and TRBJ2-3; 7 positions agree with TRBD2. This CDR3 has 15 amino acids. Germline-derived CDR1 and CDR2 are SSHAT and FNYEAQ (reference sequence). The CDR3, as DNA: TGTGCTAGCAGTCCCGGACTAGTGAGCATCGATACGCAGTATTTT. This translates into CASSPGLVSIDTQYF.

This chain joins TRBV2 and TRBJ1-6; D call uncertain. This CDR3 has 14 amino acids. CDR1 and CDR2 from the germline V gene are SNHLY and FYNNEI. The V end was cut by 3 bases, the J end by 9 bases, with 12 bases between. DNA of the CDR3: TGTGCCAGCAGTGACCCCCAAGAACGTTCACCCCTCCACTTT. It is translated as CASSDPQERSPLHF.

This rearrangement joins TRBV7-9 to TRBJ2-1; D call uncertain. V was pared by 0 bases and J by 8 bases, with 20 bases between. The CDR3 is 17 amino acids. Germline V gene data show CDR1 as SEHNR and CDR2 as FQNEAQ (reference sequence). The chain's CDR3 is CASSLARAVLGQDEQFF. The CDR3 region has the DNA TGTGCCAGCAGCTTAGCTAGGGCTGTCCTCGGTCAAGATGAGCAGTTCTTC.

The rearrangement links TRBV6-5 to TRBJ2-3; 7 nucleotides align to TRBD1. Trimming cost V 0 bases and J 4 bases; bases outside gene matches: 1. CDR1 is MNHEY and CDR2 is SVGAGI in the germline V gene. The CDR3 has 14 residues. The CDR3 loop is CASSYSGGSDTQYF. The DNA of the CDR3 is TGTGCCAGCAGTTACTCAGGGGGCTCAGATACGCAGTATTTT.

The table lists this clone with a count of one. In nucleotides, the CDR3 is TGTGCCAGCAGCCAAGCGGTACCCAACACTGAAGCTTTCTTT. This sequence encodes CASSQAVPNTEAFF. V and J are TRBV14 and TRBJ1-1; no clear D. Trimming cost V 1 base and J 2 bases, with 8 bases left between them. Looked up from germline, CDR1 is SGHDN and CDR2 is FVKESK. The CDR3 runs to 14 residues.

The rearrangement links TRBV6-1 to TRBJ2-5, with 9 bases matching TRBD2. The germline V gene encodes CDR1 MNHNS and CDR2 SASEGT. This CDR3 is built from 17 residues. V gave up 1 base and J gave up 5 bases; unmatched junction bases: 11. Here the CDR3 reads CASSEVISGGPGETQYF. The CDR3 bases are TGTGCCAGCAGTGAAGTGATTAGCGGGGGCCCCGGGGAGACCCAGTACTTC.